These T cell receptor beta chains were read from a single sample in a study of blood T cell repertoires in COVID-19. Generated by immunoSEQ multiplex PCR, the TCRdb table keeps only in-frame clones and is missing some. The sample yields about 200,000 clones, about nine tenths seen once. Sequenced sample: peripheral blood. These receptors originate from a man in his fifties with acute or convalescent COVID-19. The CDR3 runs from the conserved cysteine through the conserved F or W. Each record gives: clone size, V gene, CDR3 protein. Expanded clones are given a class, and other clones once, few, many or no size at all.

once	TRBV7-2	CASSPFGTPFSGNTIYF
-	TRBV10-1	CASSDPQGSGNTIYF
once	TRBV10-3	CATRGGVDQPQHF
-	TRBV3-1/TRBV3-2	CASSPQGTGNTIYF
-	TRBV30	CASQAGRRSYGYTF
-	TRBV7-2	CASRTTGLETQYF
few	TRBV7-9	CASSSRRTTNEKLFF
once	TRBV11-2	CASSLAEYGYTF
-	TRBV7-8	CASRTDRGRQETQYF
-	TRBV6-6	CATRGGNTEAFF
-	TRBV5-1	CASSFTGTDTQYF
few	TRBV5-1	CASSLAAGFGETQYF
-	TRBV18	CASSLQVASYNSPLHF
-	TRBV9	CASSVGQALRMNTEAFF
-	TRBV28	CASMRDGYEQYF
-	TRBV19	CASRWGDTEAFF
-	TRBV7-8	CASSLADRGSYGYTF
-	TRBV7-9	CASSLTGQGNTEAFF
-	TRBV7-9	CASSLSGTRHTEAFF
-	TRBV7-9	CASSRLTNGEKLFF